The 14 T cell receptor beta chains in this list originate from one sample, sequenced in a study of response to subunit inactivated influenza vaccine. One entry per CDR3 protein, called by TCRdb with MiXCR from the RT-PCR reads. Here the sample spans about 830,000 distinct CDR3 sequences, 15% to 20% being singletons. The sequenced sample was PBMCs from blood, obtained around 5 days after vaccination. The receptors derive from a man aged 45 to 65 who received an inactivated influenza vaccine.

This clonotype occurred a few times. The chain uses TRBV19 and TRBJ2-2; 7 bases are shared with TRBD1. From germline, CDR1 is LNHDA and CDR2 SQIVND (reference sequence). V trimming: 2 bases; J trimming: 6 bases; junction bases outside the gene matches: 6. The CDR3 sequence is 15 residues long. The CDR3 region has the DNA TGTGCCAGTAGTATAATGGTGACAGGGTCCGGGGAGCTGTTTTTT. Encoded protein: CASSIMVTGSGELFF.

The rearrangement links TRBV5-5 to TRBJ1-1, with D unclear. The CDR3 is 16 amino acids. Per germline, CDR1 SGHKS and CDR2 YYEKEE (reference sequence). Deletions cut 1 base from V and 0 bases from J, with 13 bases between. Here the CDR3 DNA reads TGTGCCAGCAGCTTGATGTTTCTGGGATTGAACACTGAAGCTTTCTTT. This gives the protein CASSLMFLGLNTEAFF. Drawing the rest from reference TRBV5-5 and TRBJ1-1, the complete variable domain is DAGVTQSPTHLIKTRGQQVTLRCSPISGHKSVSWYQQVLGQGPQFIFQYYEKEERGRGNFPDRFSARQFPNYSSELNVNALLLGDSALYLCASSLMFLGLNTEAFFGQGTRLTVV.

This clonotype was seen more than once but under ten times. The CDR3 loop is CATSRGPGLAGDEQFF. The CDR3 DNA reads as TGTGCCACCAGCAGAGGTCCGGGACTAGCGGGAGATGAGCAGTTCTTC. The chain combines TRBV15 with TRBJ2-1, with 14 bases identical to TRBD2. V lost 1 base to trimming and J lost 8 bases; unmatched junction nucleotides: 4. Germline V gene data show CDR1 as LNHNV and CDR2 as YYDKDF (reference sequence). The CDR3 covers 16 residues.

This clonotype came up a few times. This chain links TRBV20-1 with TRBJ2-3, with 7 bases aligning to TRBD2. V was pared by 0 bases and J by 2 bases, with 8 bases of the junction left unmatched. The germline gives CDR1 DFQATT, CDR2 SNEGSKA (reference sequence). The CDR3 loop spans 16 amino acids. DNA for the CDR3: TGCAGTGCTAGAGATACGCTGGGGGGGAACACAGATACGCAGTATTTT. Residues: CSARDTLGGNTDTQYF.

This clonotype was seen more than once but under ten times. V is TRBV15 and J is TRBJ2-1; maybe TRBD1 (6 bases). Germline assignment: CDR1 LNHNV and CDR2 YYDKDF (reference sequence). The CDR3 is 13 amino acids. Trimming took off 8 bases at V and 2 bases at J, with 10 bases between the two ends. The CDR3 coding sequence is TGTGCCACCGGGACAAAGGCCTACAATGAGCAGTTCTTC. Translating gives CATGTKAYNEQFF.

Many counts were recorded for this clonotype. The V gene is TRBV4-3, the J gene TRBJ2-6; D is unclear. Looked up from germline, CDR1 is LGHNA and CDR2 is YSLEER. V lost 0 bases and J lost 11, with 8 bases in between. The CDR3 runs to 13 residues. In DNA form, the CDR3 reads TGCGCCAGCAGCCAAGACCCCTGGGACGTCCTGACTTTC. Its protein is CASSQDPWDVLTF.

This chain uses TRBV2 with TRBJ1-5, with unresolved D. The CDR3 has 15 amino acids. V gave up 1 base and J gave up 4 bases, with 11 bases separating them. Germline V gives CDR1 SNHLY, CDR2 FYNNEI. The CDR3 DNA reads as TGTGCCAGCAGTGAAGGGTCAGGAACTAATCAGCCCCAGCATTTT. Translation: CASSEGSGTNQPQHF.

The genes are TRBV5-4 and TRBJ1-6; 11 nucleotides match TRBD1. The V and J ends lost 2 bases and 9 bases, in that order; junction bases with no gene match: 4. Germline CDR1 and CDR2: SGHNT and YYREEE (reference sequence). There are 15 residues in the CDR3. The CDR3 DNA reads TGTGCCAGCAGCTTCGGACAGGGGGCAAGTTCACCCCTCCACTTT. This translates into CASSFGQGASSPLHF.

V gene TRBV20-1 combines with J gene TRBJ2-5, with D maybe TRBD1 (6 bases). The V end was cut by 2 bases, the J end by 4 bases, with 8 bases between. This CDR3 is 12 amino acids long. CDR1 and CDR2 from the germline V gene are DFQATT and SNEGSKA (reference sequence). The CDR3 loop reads CSARLQGETQYF. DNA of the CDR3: TGCAGTGCTAGACTACAGGGAGAGACCCAGTACTTC.

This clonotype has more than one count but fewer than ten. CDR3 sequence (DNA): TGTGCCTGGGGGACTGCAAATACGCAGTATTTT. It translates to CAWGTANTQYF. The chain combines TRBV30 with TRBJ2-3; D is possibly TRBD2 (6 bases). The germline V and J ends were trimmed by 5 bases and 7 bases, with 10 bases remaining between them. The CDR3 is 11 residues long. Germline assignment: CDR1 GTSNPN and CDR2 SVGIG (reference sequence). The variable domain in full, completed from reference TRBV30 and TRBJ2-3, reads SQTIHQWPATLVQPVGSPLSLECTVEGTSNPNLYWYRQAAGRGLQLLFYSVGIGQISSEVPQNLSASRPQDRQFILSSKKLLLSDSGFYLCAWGTANTQYFGPGTRLTVL.

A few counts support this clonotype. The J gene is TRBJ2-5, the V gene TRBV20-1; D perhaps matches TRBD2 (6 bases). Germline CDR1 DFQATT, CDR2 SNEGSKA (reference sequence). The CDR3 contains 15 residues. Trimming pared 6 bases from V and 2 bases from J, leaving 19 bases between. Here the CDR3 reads CSAPQRRGFQETQYF. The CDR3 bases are TGCAGTGCCCCCCAAAGGCGGGGATTTCAAGAGACCCAGTACTTC.

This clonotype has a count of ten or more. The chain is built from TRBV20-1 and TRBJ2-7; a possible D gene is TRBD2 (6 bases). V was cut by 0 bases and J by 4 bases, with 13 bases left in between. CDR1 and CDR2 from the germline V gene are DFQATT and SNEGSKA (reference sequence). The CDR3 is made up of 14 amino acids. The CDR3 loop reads CSARDPDRGYEQYF. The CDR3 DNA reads TGCAGTGCTAGAGATCCCGACCGGGGGTACGAGCAGTACTTC.

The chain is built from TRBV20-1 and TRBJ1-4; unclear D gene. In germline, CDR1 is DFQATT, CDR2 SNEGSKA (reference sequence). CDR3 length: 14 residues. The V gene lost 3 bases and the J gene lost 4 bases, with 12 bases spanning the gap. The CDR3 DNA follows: TGCAGTGCTAGGAATTCCGTTAATAATGAAAAACTGTTTTTT. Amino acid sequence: CSARNSVNNEKLFF.

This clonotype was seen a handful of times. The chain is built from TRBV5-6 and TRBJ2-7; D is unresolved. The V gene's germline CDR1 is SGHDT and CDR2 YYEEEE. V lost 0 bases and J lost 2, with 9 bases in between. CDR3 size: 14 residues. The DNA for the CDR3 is TGTGCCAGCAGCTTGGCCCGCGTAACCTACGAGCAGTACTTC. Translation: CASSLARVTYEQYF.